This T cell receptor (beta chain) emerged from a study of blood T cell repertoires in COVID-19. As for the study in general: The United States, Italy and Spain provided the acute and convalescent COVID-19 samples. PBMCs, B-cell-depleted T cells, or T cells provided the cDNA or gDNA that made up the material.

Germline lookup yields CDR1 MGHRA and CDR2 YSYEKL. Trimming took off 4 bases at V and 0 bases at J, with 16 bases between the two ends. This CDR3 is 16 amino acids long. Original data processing: Reference gene primer amplification in the assay estimated nucleated cell counts. The assay was immunoSEQ multiplex PCR, and TCRdb's table has in-frame clones only and misses some. V and J calls and clone size follow that table, whereas D and trimming were derived from the DNA. The repertoire holds some 150,000 clones, with about four fifths as singletons. This chain connects TRBV4-1 to TRBJ2-7; D might be TRBD1 (6 bases). This TCR was sampled from a man in his sixties with acute or convalescent COVID-19. Material: peripheral blood. This CDR3 is CASSPRTGTNSYEQYF. CDR3 DNA sequence: TGCGCCAGCAGCCCTCGGACCGGGACAAACTCCTACGAGCAGTACTTC.